The clone carrying this T cell receptor beta chain was recorded at least ten times. Its antigen is unidentified. These data are taken from a study of T cell repertoires in cytomegalovirus infection. On the study more broadly: Well-studied HLA-B-restricted epitopes and recently identified HLA-C-restricted epitopes of CMV were both used in the study. Through public TCR beta signatures, both CMV infection and matching HLA type were indicated.

The V and J ends lost 1 base and 5 bases respectively, with 6 bases between them. Germline lookup yields CDR1 SEHNR and CDR2 FQNEAQ (reference sequence). The CDR3 totals 12 residues. Study observations and caveats: Carriers of CMV plus the relevant HLA were identified by cumulative public TCR beta family frequency. HLA-C-restricted CMV clonotypes gave the most frequent clonotype in two of eight donors.

TCRdb re-analysed the reads in MiXCR, keeping a single row per CDR3 protein. Among roughly 700,000 distinct CDR3 sequences listed, around 35% were seen once. This receptor was taken from a human donor in good health (CMV status not recorded). Some clones in this sample may be carry-over from other donors' samples. J is TRBJ2-7 and V is TRBV7-9; the D is unclear. The starting material was cultured PBMCs, obtained from culture after CMV antigen stimulation. CDR3 coding DNA: TGTGCCAGCAGCTTAGGGGATGACGAGCAGTACTTC. Amino acid sequence: CASSLGDDEQYF.